These 31 T cell receptor beta chains were sequenced from one sample in a study of beta chain features in type 1 diabetes. Expressed TCRB transcripts were sequenced because the isolated RNA had all been reverse transcribed beforehand. The protocol was immunoSEQ multiplex PCR, while the TCRdb copy is restricted to in-frame clones and leaves out a portion. The sample yields 250,000 to 350,000 clones, roughly an eighth seen once. Whole-study results and caveats: Shortening of TCRB CDR3s, moderate but significant, appeared in all four CD4+ subsets of Type 1 diabetes patients.

Antigen specificity for these receptors is unknown. Sequencing was carried out using naive CD4+ T cells from blood. The source of these receptors is a man aged 30-40 years with type 1 diabetes.

The chain couples TRBV7-9 to TRBJ2-5; 7 bases match TRBD2. This CDR3 has 15 residues. Germline V gene lookup returns CDR1 SEHNR and CDR2 FQNEAQ (reference sequence). The trim removed 0 bases at V and 1 base at J, leaving 2 bases unmatched. CDR3 sequence: CASSLAASGQETQYF. As DNA, the CDR3 is TGTGCCAGCAGCTTAGCGGCTAGCGGCCAAGAGACCCAGTACTTC.

This clone is a singleton in its sample. The gene calls are TRBV4-3 and TRBJ1-3; D might be TRBD1 (6 bases). The CDR3 covers 18 residues. Per the germline V gene, CDR1 is LGHNA and CDR2 is YSLEER. The V end lost 0 bases, the J end lost 0 bases, and 15 bases lay between the germline ends. The CDR3 region has the DNA TGCGCCAGCAGCCAAGATAGGCGGCAGGGGCACTCTGGAAACACCATATATTTT. Translation gives CASSQDRRQGHSGNTIYF.

This clone turned up a few times. V is TRBV6-6 and J is TRBJ1-5; 7 nucleotides match TRBD1. From germline, CDR1 is MNHNY and CDR2 SVGAGI (reference sequence). The J segment lost 5 bases and the V segment lost 7 bases, leaving 5 bases of the junction unmatched. The CDR3 extends over 13 amino acids. CDR3 DNA: TGTGCCAGCACCTCCAGGGGGGATCAGCCCCAGCATTTT. Translation gives CASTSRGDQPQHF.

The chain links TRBV18 to TRBJ1-2, with D perhaps matching TRBD1 (5 bases). This CDR3 spans 16 amino acids. Trimming left V 2 bases short and J 1 base short, with 14 bases between. Germline lookup yields CDR1 KGHSH and CDR2 LQKENI. This chain's CDR3 is CASSPIDSENNYGYTF. The CDR3 DNA reads TGTGCCAGCTCACCAATCGACAGCGAAAATAACTATGGCTACACCTTC.

This clone was observed a few times. This chain uses TRBV11-2 with TRBJ2-3; 11 bases line up with TRBD2. Per the germline V gene, CDR1 is SGHAT and CDR2 is FQNNGV. This CDR3 contains 15 residues. V gave up 5 bases and J gave up 7 bases; unmatched junction bases: 8. The DNA for the CDR3 is TGTGCCAGCAGCCCGAGGACTAGCGGGCCGAATACGCAGTATTTT. This encodes CASSPRTSGPNTQYF.

Only a few counts were recorded for this clone. Other DNA sequences in the sample encode the same CDR3. The chain uses TRBV5-1 and TRBJ2-1; TRBD1 matches 9 bases. CDR1 SGHRS and CDR2 YFSETQ come from the germline V gene. V shed 3 bases, J shed 6 bases, and the junction held 1 base outside the gene matches. This CDR3 has 13 residues. The CDR3 sequence is CASSSGQGNEQFF. CDR3 coding DNA: TGCGCCAGCAGCTCGGGACAGGGCAATGAGCAGTTCTTC.

CDR3 coding DNA: TGTGCCAGCAGCGGACAGGGGGCTGGTATCGGGGAGCTGTTTTTT. This sequence encodes CASSGQGAGIGELFF. This chain joins TRBV4-2 and TRBJ2-2, with 11 bases matching TRBD1. Germline V CDR1 and CDR2: LGHNA, YNFKEQ. The V segment lost 5 bases and the J segment 7 bases; nucleotides outside the gene matches: 6. There are 15 residues in the CDR3.

V is TRBV5-1 and J is TRBJ1-4, with D maybe TRBD1 (5 bases). There are 14 residues in the CDR3. V lost 4 bases to trimming and J lost 1 base, with 8 bases between them. Germline-derived CDR1 and CDR2 are SGHRS and YFSETQ. CDR3 sequence (DNA): TGCGCCAGCAGCACGGGGGTAACTAATGAAAAACTGTTTTTT. Its translation is CASSTGVTNEKLFF.

The chain combines TRBV10-3 with TRBJ2-5; a weak D match, TRBD1 (5 bases). The germline V gene encodes CDR1 ENHRY and CDR2 SYGVKD. The V end lost 5 bases, the J end lost 5 bases, and 18 bases lay between the germline ends. The CDR3 spans 15 residues. The CDR3 DNA reads as TGTGCCATCAGTACGACAACAGGACAAGGGGAGACCCAGTACTTC. Translating it yields CAISTTTGQGETQYF.

The rearrangement links TRBV7-3 to TRBJ1-1; D may be TRBD1 (5 bases). Deletions cut 2 bases from V and 3 bases from J, with 10 bases between. The germline V gene has CDR1 SGHTA and CDR2 FQGTGA. The CDR3 has 14 residues. CDR3 DNA sequence: TGTGCCAGCAGCTTACAGGGAGGTCACACTGAAGCTTTCTTT. It yields the protein CASSLQGGHTEAFF.

The chain has TRBV30 and TRBJ1-2; TRBD1 matches 10 bases. V trimming: 3 bases; J trimming: 0 bases; junction bases outside the gene matches: 7. There are 16 residues in the CDR3. From germline, CDR1 is GTSNPN and CDR2 SVGIG (reference sequence). The CDR3 protein is CAWSGWDRGANYGYTF. In DNA form, the CDR3 reads TGTGCCTGGAGCGGATGGGACAGGGGAGCTAACTATGGCTACACCTTC.

This chain links TRBV4-2 with TRBJ1-1; possible D gene TRBD1, 6 bases. Germline CDR1 LGHNA, CDR2 YNFKEQ. The CDR3 extends over 15 amino acids. V lost 5 bases and J 0 bases, leaving 13 bases between the germline ends. In DNA, the CDR3 is TGTGCCAGCAGCGGACAGACCTTAATGAACACTGAAGCTTTCTTT. Protein product: CASSGQTLMNTEAFF.

The J gene is TRBJ2-1, the V gene TRBV9, with 8 positions matching TRBD2. This CDR3 has 15 residues. CDR1 SGDLS and CDR2 YYNGEE come from the germline V gene. Trimming at V came to 0 bases and at J to 7 bases, leaving 6 bases not matched to a gene. In DNA, the CDR3 is TGTGCCAGCAGCGTAGAGATAGCGGGACGGAATGAGCAGTTCTTC. Amino acid sequence: CASSVEIAGRNEQFF.

V is TRBV28 and J is TRBJ2-5, with D possibly being TRBD2 (6 bases). CDR3 length: 15 amino acids. The V gene's germline CDR1 is MDHEN and CDR2 SYDVKM. V was pared by 3 bases and J by 0 bases, with 11 bases between. The CDR3 loop reads CASSLGTANQETQYF. The CDR3 DNA reads as TGTGCCAGCAGTTTGGGGACTGCAAACCAAGAGACCCAGTACTTC.

The rearrangement uses TRBV5-1 and TRBJ1-2, with D tentatively TRBD1 (6 bases). CDR1 SGHRS and CDR2 YFSETQ come from the germline V gene. The CDR3 spans 14 residues. Trimming removed 0 bases from V and 8 bases from J, with 14 bases in between. CDR3 DNA: TGCGCCAGCAGCTTGGAAGGGACAATGGGCGGCTACACCTTC. It encodes CASSLEGTMGGYTF.

The table lists this clone with a few counts. The V and J genes are TRBV29-1 and TRBJ1-2; D might be TRBD1 (6 bases). Germline lookup yields CDR1 SQVTM and CDR2 ANQGSEA. The length of the CDR3 is 14 residues. V was cut by 5 bases and J by 2 bases, with 15 bases left in between. CDR3: CSVKSGTNNYGYTF. The CDR3 bases are TGCAGCGTTAAATCCGGGACAAACAACTATGGCTACACCTTC.

The chain links TRBV29-1 to TRBJ2-7; 9 bases are a match to TRBD2. Trimming removed 7 bases from V and 2 bases from J; junction bases left unmatched: 9. Germline V gives CDR1 SQVTM, CDR2 ANQGSEA. The CDR3 runs 14 residues. The DNA of the CDR3 is TGCAGCGCTCAGCCGGGACTAGCACCCTACGAGCAGTACTTC. It translates to CSAQPGLAPYEQYF.

This sequence joins TRBV7-8 and TRBJ1-5; D is unresolved. This CDR3 has 15 residues. The ends were cut back, 5 bases at V and 0 bases at J, with 11 bases in the middle. The V gene's germline CDR1 is SGHVS and CDR2 FQNEAQ. The CDR3 DNA reads as TGTGCCAGCAGCCTCACGAGGGCTAGCAATCAGCCCCAGCATTTT. Protein product: CASSLTRASNQPQHF.

This clone has only a few counts. DNA for the CDR3: TGTGCCACAAAGTCCTCTGCGGATTCAGATACGCAGTATTTT. Its translation is CATKSSADSDTQYF. The gene calls are TRBV28 and TRBJ2-3, with no clear D. V was cut by 10 bases and J by 4 bases, with 18 bases left in between. CDR1 and CDR2 (germline): MDHEN, SYDVKM. The CDR3 is made up of 14 amino acids. The complete variable domain, with remaining parts taken from reference TRBV28 and TRBJ2-3, reads DVKVTQSSRYLVKRTGEKVFLECVQDMDHENMFWYRQDPGLGLRLIYFSYDVKMKEKGDIPEGYSVSREKKERFSLILESASTNQTSMYLCATKSSADSDTQYFGPGTRLTVL.

V and J are TRBV11-2 and TRBJ2-1; the match to TRBD2 covers 7 bases. This CDR3 spans 16 amino acids. Germline CDR1 is SGHAT and CDR2 is FQNNGV. With 0 bases clipped from V and 2 bases from J, the junction kept 4 bases outside the gene matches. The CDR3 sequence: CASSLDRGLPYNEQFF. For the CDR3, the DNA is TGTGCCAGCAGCTTAGATAGGGGACTACCCTACAATGAGCAGTTCTTC.

V gene TRBV7-6 combines with J gene TRBJ2-2; the match to TRBD2 covers 12 bases. Looked up from germline, CDR1 is SGHVS and CDR2 is FNYEAQ. The CDR3 is 16 residues long. J gave up 7 bases and V 4 bases, and 7 bases lay outside the gene matches. CDR3 sequence reads: CASSSLAGGPSGELFF. The CDR3 coding sequence is TGTGCCAGCAGCTCGCTAGCGGGAGGGCCGAGCGGGGAGCTGTTTTTT. Full variable domain (rest looked up from reference TRBV7-6 and TRBJ2-2): GAGVSQSPRYKVTKRGQDVALRCDPISGHVSLYWYRQALGQGPEFLTYFNYEAQQDKSGLPNDRFSAERPEGSISTLTIQRTEQRDSAMYRCASSSLAGGPSGELFFGEGSRLTVL.

V usage is TRBV7-3 and J usage is TRBJ2-7; TRBD1 agrees at 7 bases. Germline-derived CDR1 and CDR2 are SGHTA and FQGTGA. This CDR3 is 12 amino acids long. V lost 2 bases and J lost 6; bases outside the gene matches: 1. CDR3 region: CASSLPGGEQYF. CDR3 nucleotides: TGTGCCAGCAGCTTACCAGGGGGCGAGCAGTACTTC.

This clone was detected a few times. The chain carries TRBV5-6 and TRBJ2-7; no definite D call. V was cut by 4 bases and J by 0 bases, with 11 bases left in between. The germline gives CDR1 SGHDT, CDR2 YYEEEE. This CDR3 has 14 amino acids. The CDR3 protein is CASSVQSSSYEQYF. Here the CDR3 DNA reads TGTGCCAGCAGCGTACAGTCCAGCTCCTACGAGCAGTACTTC.

The chain is built from TRBV7-2 and TRBJ2-3; possible D gene TRBD2, 6 bases. Germline V gene sequence: CDR1 SGHTA, CDR2 FQGNSA. Trimming stripped 1 base from V and 8 bases from J, with 7 bases between. The CDR3 covers 12 residues. CDR3 nucleotide sequence: TGTGCCAGCAGCTTAGTGGGGGGTACGCAGTATTTT. As protein: CASSLVGGTQYF.

This clone was observed a handful of times. The chain couples TRBV28 to TRBJ2-1; D is unclear. Per germline, CDR1 MDHEN and CDR2 SYDVKM. Trimming took 10 bases from V and 9 from J, leaving 16 bases between them. The CDR3 sequence is 12 residues long. The CDR3 nucleotides are TGTGCCACCCTGCGGCTAGATTTTGAGCAGTTCTTC. It is translated as CATLRLDFEQFF.

This sequence joins TRBV28 and TRBJ1-5; TRBD1 matches at 7 bases. The length of the CDR3 is 15 residues. Trimming took 6 bases from V and 1 from J; bases not matched to a gene: 6. Germline lookup yields CDR1 MDHEN and CDR2 SYDVKM. CDR3: CASRTGTDSNQPQHF. The CDR3 DNA reads TGTGCCAGCAGGACCGGGACAGACAGCAATCAGCCCCAGCATTTT.

A remark on this clone: The same CDR3 is also encoded by other DNA sequences in this sample. The rearrangement links TRBV18 to TRBJ1-2, with 7 bases aligning to TRBD1. Looked up from germline, CDR1 is KGHSH and CDR2 is LQKENI. The CDR3 is made up of 13 amino acids. J lost 2 bases, V lost 3 bases, and 0 bases had no gene match. The CDR3 reads CASSPGQNYGYTF. In nucleotides, the CDR3 is TGTGCCAGCTCACCGGGACAGAACTATGGCTACACCTTC.

This clone was detected a few times. V usage is TRBV15 and J usage is TRBJ2-1, with D tentatively TRBD1 (5 bases). Trimming shortened V by 0 bases and J by 3 bases, and 9 bases separated the two germline ends. Germline lookup yields CDR1 LNHNV and CDR2 YYDKDF (reference sequence). This CDR3 is 15 amino acids long. The DNA for the CDR3 is TGTGCCACCAGCAGAGACAAGGGGTTCTACAATGAGCAGTTCTTC. Its translation is CATSRDKGFYNEQFF.

V and J are TRBV7-3 and TRBJ1-1; 8 nucleotides agree with TRBD1. The junction had 6 bases not matched to a gene; V was cut back by 5 bases and J by 7 bases. CDR1 and CDR2 from the germline V gene are SGHTA and FQGTGA. This CDR3 has 13 residues. CDR3 region: CASSRTGRGEAFF. As DNA, the CDR3 is TGTGCCAGCAGCCGGACAGGGAGAGGTGAAGCTTTCTTT.

The CDR3 is CASSLSHRVGPDTQYF. The CDR3 coding sequence is TGTGCCAGCAGCTTATCTCACAGGGTTGGTCCAGATACGCAGTATTTT. The chain joins TRBV11-1 to TRBJ2-3, with D perhaps matching TRBD1 (6 bases). Germline loops: CDR1 SGHAT, CDR2 FQDESV (reference sequence). The CDR3 has 16 residues. With 2 bases removed from V and 4 bases from J, the gap between germline ends came to 16 bases.

The genes are TRBV5-4 and TRBJ2-2, with 12 bases identical to TRBD2. The germline CDR1 and CDR2 sequences are SGHNT and YYREEE (reference sequence). This CDR3 has 16 amino acids. Trimming took 3 bases from V and 4 from J; bases not matched to a gene: 4. The chain's CDR3 is CASSSGLAGTTGELFF. CDR3 bases: TGTGCCAGCAGCTCCGGACTAGCGGGAACCACCGGGGAGCTGTTTTTT.